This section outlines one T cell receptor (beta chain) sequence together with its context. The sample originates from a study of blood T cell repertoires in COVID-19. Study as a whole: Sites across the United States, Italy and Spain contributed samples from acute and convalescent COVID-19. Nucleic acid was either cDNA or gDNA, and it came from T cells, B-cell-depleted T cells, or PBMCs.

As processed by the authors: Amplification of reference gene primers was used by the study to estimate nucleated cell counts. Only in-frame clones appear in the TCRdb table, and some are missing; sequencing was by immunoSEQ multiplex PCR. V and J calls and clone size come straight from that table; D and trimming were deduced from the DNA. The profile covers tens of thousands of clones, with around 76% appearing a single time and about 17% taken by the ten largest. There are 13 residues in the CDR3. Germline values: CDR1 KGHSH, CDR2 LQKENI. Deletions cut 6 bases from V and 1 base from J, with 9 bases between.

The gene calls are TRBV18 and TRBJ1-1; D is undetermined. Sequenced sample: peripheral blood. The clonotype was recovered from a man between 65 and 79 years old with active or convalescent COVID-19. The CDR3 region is CASSIDPNTEAFF. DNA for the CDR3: TGTGCCAGCTCCATAGATCCGAACACTGAAGCTTTCTTT.